This section outlines one TCR beta chain sequence together with its context. Its antigen is not identified. Generated by immunoSEQ multiplex PCR, the TCRdb table keeps only in-frame clones and is missing some. The sample lists about 140,000 clones, about 90% occurring once. Germline lookup yields CDR1 MNHEY and CDR2 SMNVEV (reference sequence). Deletions cut 8 bases from V and 1 base from J, with 17 bases between. The CDR3 length is 15 residues. While the first cohort had some 700 subjects, the donors belonged to the separate validation cohort of about 120 subjects. This sample was taken from a study of cytomegalovirus exposure and HLA in healthy donors. Overall study results and limits: Researchers counted around 170 TCR beta chains as cytomegalovirus-associated. Across donors, most TCRs were seen rarely, yet some public ones were widespread. First-cohort TCR clusters were later found to tend to co-occur in the approximately 120 validation repertoires.

The sequence was obtained from a young man in good health and CMV-seronegative. Sequencing was done on a sample of PBMCs. The chain carries TRBV27 and TRBJ1-1; the D gene is possibly TRBD1 (5 bases). The CDR3 spells CASAPKQEGNTEAFF. The CDR3 DNA follows: TGTGCCAGCGCCCCAAAACAGGAAGGGAACACTGAAGCTTTCTTT.